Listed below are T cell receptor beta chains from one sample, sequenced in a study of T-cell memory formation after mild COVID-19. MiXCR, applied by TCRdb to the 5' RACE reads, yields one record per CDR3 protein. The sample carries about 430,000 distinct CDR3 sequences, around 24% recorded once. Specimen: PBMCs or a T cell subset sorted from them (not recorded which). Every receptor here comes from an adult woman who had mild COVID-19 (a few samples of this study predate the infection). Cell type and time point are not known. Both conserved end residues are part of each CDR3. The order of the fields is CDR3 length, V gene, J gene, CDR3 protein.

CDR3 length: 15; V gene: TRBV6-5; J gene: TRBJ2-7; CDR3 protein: CASSRSGASSYEQYF
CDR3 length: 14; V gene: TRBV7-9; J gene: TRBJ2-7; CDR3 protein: CASSRPGGFEEQYF
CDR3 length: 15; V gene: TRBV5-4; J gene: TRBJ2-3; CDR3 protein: CASSRGLAGADTQYF
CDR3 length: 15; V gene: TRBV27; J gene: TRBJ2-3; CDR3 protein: CASSVLGVSTDTQYF
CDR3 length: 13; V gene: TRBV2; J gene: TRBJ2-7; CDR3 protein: CASSDLGLFEQYF
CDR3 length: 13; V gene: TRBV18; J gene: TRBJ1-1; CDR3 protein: CASSHQQGNQAFF
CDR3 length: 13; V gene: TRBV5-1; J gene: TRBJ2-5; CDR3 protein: CASSLDARLLQYF
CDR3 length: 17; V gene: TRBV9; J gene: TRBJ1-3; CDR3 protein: CASSGTGTGFPGNTIYF
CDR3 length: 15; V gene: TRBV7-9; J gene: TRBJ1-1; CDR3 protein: CASSPRQGTNTEAFF
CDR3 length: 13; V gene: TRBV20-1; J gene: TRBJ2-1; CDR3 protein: CSAPRDLSYEQFF
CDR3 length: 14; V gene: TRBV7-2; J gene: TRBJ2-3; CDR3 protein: CASSWDRGRNTQYF
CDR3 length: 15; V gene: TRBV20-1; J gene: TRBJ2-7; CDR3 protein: CSARGQQGANDEQYF
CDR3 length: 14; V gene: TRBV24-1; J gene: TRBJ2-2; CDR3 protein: CATRGTGDTGELFF
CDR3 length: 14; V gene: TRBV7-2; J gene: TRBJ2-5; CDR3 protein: CASSFPRSQETQYF
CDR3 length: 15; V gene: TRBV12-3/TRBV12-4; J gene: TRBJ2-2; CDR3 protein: CASSFRGLNTGELFF
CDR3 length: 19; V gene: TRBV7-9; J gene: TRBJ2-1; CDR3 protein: CASSSPILGGGQGQNEQFF